Below, 17 T cell receptor beta chains from the same sample are listed, as sequenced in a study of cytomegalovirus exposure and HLA in healthy donors. PCR was performed using 60 Vbeta and 13 Jbeta primers. The method was immunoSEQ multiplex PCR; TCRdb's version includes in-frame clones alone and lacks a portion of them. Among 150,000 to 200,000 clones listed, roughly 80% were seen once. Sequencing was carried out using PBMCs. All receptors derive from a man younger than 35 in good health and CMV-seronegative.

The rearrangement joins TRBV7-9 to TRBJ2-3; possible D gene TRBD2, 5 bases. Germline assignment: CDR1 SEHNR and CDR2 FQNEAQ (reference sequence). The CDR3 is 14 residues long. The CDR3 reads CSGDGAENTDTQYF. CDR3 sequence (DNA): TGTTCCGGAGATGGAGCGGAGAACACAGATACGCAGTATTTT. The full variable domain, its missing parts supplied by reference TRBV7-9 and TRBJ2-3, is DTGVSQNPRHKITKRGQNVTFRCDPISEHNRLYWYRQTLGQGPEFLTYFQNEAQLEKSRLLSDRFSAERPKGSFSTLEIQRTEQGDSAMYLCSGDGAENTDTQYFGPGTRLTVL.

This sequence joins TRBV19 and TRBJ1-5, with D maybe TRBD1 (6 bases). The CDR3 loop spans 15 amino acids. V lost 2 bases and J 2 bases, leaving 10 bases between the germline ends. Germline CDR1 reads LNHDA; CDR2 reads SQIVND (reference sequence). CDR3 DNA: TGTGCCAGTAGTATATCAGGGGTTCGCAATCAGCCCCAGCATTTT. Residues: CASSISGVRNQPQHF.

The chain couples TRBV6-5 to TRBJ1-5; no clear D. The CDR3 has 13 residues. Germline loops: CDR1 MNHEY, CDR2 SVGAGI. Trimming stripped 5 bases from V and 6 bases from J, with 11 bases between. CDR3 loop: CASSNSRSQPQHF. DNA for the CDR3: TGTGCCAGCAGTAATAGTCGGAGTCAGCCCCAGCATTTT.

The chain uses TRBV5-8 and TRBJ1-1, with a weak D call TRBD1 (6 bases). Trimming left V 0 bases short and J 1 base short, with 10 bases between. Germline V gene lookup returns CDR1 SGHTS and CDR2 YDEGEE. This CDR3 has 15 amino acids. CDR3 DNA sequence: TGTGCCAGCAGCTTGGGGGGGACACCGAACACTGAAGCTTTCTTT. The encoded protein is CASSLGGTPNTEAFF. The whole variable domain, filled in from reference TRBV5-8 and TRBJ1-1, reads EAGVTQSPTHLIKTRGQQATLRCSPISGHTSVYWYQQALGLGLQFLLWYDEGEERNRGNFPPRFSGRQFPNYSSELNVNALELEDSALYLCASSLGGTPNTEAFFGQGTRLTVV.

This rearrangement joins TRBV7-6 to TRBJ1-3, with 7 nucleotides matching TRBD1. This CDR3 region has 15 residues. The V segment lost 5 bases and the J segment 4 bases; nucleotides outside the gene matches: 8. From germline, CDR1 is SGHVS and CDR2 FNYEAQ. The CDR3 region has the DNA TGTGCCAGCAGCCCGACGACAGGGTTCGGAAACACCATATATTTT. This translates into CASSPTTGFGNTIYF.

The genes are TRBV5-1 and TRBJ2-3, with D maybe TRBD2 (5 bases). V dropped 0 bases and J dropped 2 bases, with 13 bases sitting between them. The CDR3 consists of 16 residues. Germline CDR1 and CDR2: SGHRS and YFSETQ. The CDR3, as DNA: TGCGCCAGCAGCTTGGAAGCGGCTTCGAACACAGATACGCAGTATTTT. This gives the protein CASSLEAASNTDTQYF.

V usage is TRBV4-3 and J usage is TRBJ2-7; D uncertain. Germline CDR1 is LGHNA and CDR2 is YSLEER. The V and J ends lost 2 bases and 3 bases respectively, with 8 bases between them. This CDR3 spans 13 amino acids. CDR3 DNA sequence: TGCGCCAGCAGCCAAACAGATCGCTACGAGCAGTACTTC. Amino acids: CASSQTDRYEQYF.

The J gene is TRBJ2-1, the V gene TRBV7-6; the match to TRBD2 covers 8 bases. This CDR3 spans 15 amino acids. V gave up 1 base and J gave up 4 bases; unmatched junction bases: 3. CDR1 and CDR2 from the germline V gene are SGHVS and FNYEAQ. The CDR3 spells CASSLVSGSYNEQFF. The CDR3 DNA follows: TGTGCCAGCAGCTTAGTAAGCGGGAGTTACAATGAGCAGTTCTTC.

V and J are TRBV29-1 and TRBJ1-1; D is unresolved. Germline loops: CDR1 SQVTM, CDR2 ANQGSEA. The CDR3 sequence is 12 residues long. Trimming cost V 0 bases and J 13 bases, with 15 bases left between them. CDR3: CSVEDGEATGFF. The CDR3 DNA reads TGCAGCGTTGAAGATGGTGAGGCTACGGGTTTCTTT.

V gene TRBV28 combines with J gene TRBJ2-1; 8 bases line up with TRBD1. The CDR3 sequence is 16 residues long. The junction had 10 bases not matched to a gene; V was cut back by 5 bases and J by 4 bases. CDR1 MDHEN and CDR2 SYDVKM come from the germline V gene. CDR3 in DNA: TGTGCCAGCAGTCCGATCGGACAGGGCGGGTACAATGAGCAGTTCTTC. Its translation: CASSPIGQGGYNEQFF. The full variable domain, completed using reference TRBV28 and TRBJ2-1, is DVKVTQSSRYLVKRTGEKVFLECVQDMDHENMFWYRQDPGLGLRLIYFSYDVKMKEKGDIPEGYSVSREKKERFSLILESASTNQTSMYLCASSPIGQGGYNEQFFGPGTRLTVL.

This chain joins TRBV20-1 and TRBJ1-1; 8 nucleotides line up with TRBD1. J was trimmed by 5 bases and V by 5 bases; bases with no gene match: 1. Per the germline V gene, CDR1 is DFQATT and CDR2 is SNEGSKA (reference sequence). The CDR3 covers 11 residues. CDR3 in DNA: TGCAGTGCTCGACAGGGGACTGAAGCTTTCTTT. Translating it yields CSARQGTEAFF.

The chain combines TRBV7-9 with TRBJ1-1, with D hard to call. V dropped 8 bases and J dropped 0 bases, with 4 bases sitting between them. This CDR3 spans 11 amino acids. The germline V gene encodes CDR1 SEHNR and CDR2 FQNEAQ (reference sequence). DNA for the CDR3: TGTGCCAGCGGGCTGAACACTGAAGCTTTCTTT. Amino acids: CASGLNTEAFF.

V usage is TRBV5-8 and J usage is TRBJ1-4; TRBD1 matches at 9 bases. CDR1 and CDR2 from the germline V gene are SGHTS and YDEGEE. V trimming: 6 bases; J trimming: 10 bases; junction bases outside the gene matches: 13. CDR3 length: 15 residues. The CDR3 protein is CASTPGTGLGGKLFF. CDR3 nucleotides: TGTGCCAGCACCCCCGGGACAGGGTTGGGGGGAAAACTGTTTTTT.

The rearrangement links TRBV18 to TRBJ1-3; a possible D gene is TRBD1 (5 bases). Germline-derived CDR1 and CDR2 are KGHSH and LQKENI. CDR3 size: 15 residues. V was clipped by 2 bases and J by 4 bases, with 12 bases between them. This CDR3 reads CASSPSRVAGNTIYF. The DNA for the CDR3 is TGTGCCAGCTCACCAAGCAGGGTAGCCGGAAACACCATATATTTT.

V is TRBV7-3 and J is TRBJ1-1; D is unresolved. Germline lookup yields CDR1 SGHTA and CDR2 FQGTGA. The CDR3 spans 15 residues. The V gene lost 5 bases and the J gene lost 1 base, with 14 bases spanning the gap. The CDR3 DNA is TGTGCCAGCAGCCACGGGTGGAAAGAGAACACTGAAGCTTTCTTT. It codes for CASSHGWKENTEAFF.

The rearrangement joins TRBV28 to TRBJ2-7; D gene uncertain. In germline, CDR1 is MDHEN, CDR2 SYDVKM. V gave up 8 bases and J gave up 0 bases, with 8 bases separating them. The CDR3 has 12 amino acids. The CDR3 coding sequence is TGTGCCAGCGGTTACTACTCCTACGAGCAGTACTTC. This codes for CASGYYSYEQYF.

This chain connects TRBV27 to TRBJ1-6; 7 bases are a match to TRBD1. The CDR3 has 18 residues. The junction had 9 bases not matched to a gene; V was cut back by 4 bases and J by 0 bases. Germline loops: CDR1 MNHEY, CDR2 SMNVEV (reference sequence). CDR3 DNA sequence: TGTGCCAGCAGTTCAATACAGGGGCAGAGCTCCTATAATTCACCCCTCCACTTT. The encoded protein is CASSSIQGQSSYNSPLHF.